Detailed here is one T cell receptor beta chain. What it binds is unknown. This sample is drawn from a study of OX40 agonist ivuxolimab in advanced cancers. Study-level findings and limits: Some nonresponders likewise displayed low normalized T-cell clonal expansion.

Produced via immunoSEQ multiplex PCR; TCRdb's table is partial and in-frame only. The sample comprises about 91,000 clones, about 87% of which are singletons, and 4.5% to 5.5% rests with the top ten. Trimming at V came to 2 bases and at J to 6 bases, leaving 19 bases not matched to a gene. The CDR3 extends over 19 amino acids. Per germline, CDR1 LNHDA and CDR2 SQIVND (reference sequence). This TCR was recovered from an adult with an advanced solid tumor such as melanoma, head and neck, liver or kidney cancer. V and J are TRBV19 and TRBJ1-1, with 9 nucleotides matching TRBD1. Sample: CD4+ or CD8+ T cells sorted from blood, taken in a trial of the OX40 agonist ivuxolimab. CDR3 in DNA: TGTGCCAGTAGTATAAGCATGGGGGGCCCGGGACAGGGACTACCTGAAGCTTTCTTT. Amino acids: CASSISMGGPGQGLPEAFF.